This is a list of T cell receptor beta chains from one sample in a study of metastatic and nonmetastatic thyroid tumors. MiXCR was used by TCRdb to re-call the PCR reads. The data contain 30,000 to 45,000 clones, around 21% of them singletons. Specimen: blood. The origin of the receptors is a female donor with papillary thyroid cancer or a benign thyroid nodule (not recorded which). Some clones in this sample may be carry-over from other donors' samples. The CDR3 runs from the conserved cysteine through the conserved F or W. The order of the fields is V gene, clone size, CDR3 length, J gene, D gene, CDR3 protein, CDR3 DNA. D genes are given only for firm matches. Size values are once, few and many counts, or a class for expanded clones, and some rows have none.

>TRBV11-2|-|15|TRBJ1-6|TRBD1
CASSFGGTGGSPLHF
TGTGCCAGCAGCTTCGGGGGGACAGGCGGATCACCCCTCCACTTT
>TRBV20-1|-|13|TRBJ2-7|TRBD2
CSADGTSGYEQYF
TGCAGTGCTGACGGGACTAGCGGCTACGAGCAGTACTTC
>TRBV7-2|many|19|TRBJ2-5|-
CASSLVPSPRQATGETQYF
TGTGCCAGCAGCTTAGTGCCTTCCCCACGACAGGCGACGGGGGAGACCCAGTACTTC
>TRBV5-1|few|14|TRBJ2-7|-
CASSLTVGSHEQYF
TGCGCCAGCAGCTTGACAGTGGGATCCCACGAGCAGTACTTC
>TRBV4-2|many|17|TRBJ2-3|TRBD2
CASSQEGREGRTDTQYF
TGTGCCAGCAGCCAAGAGGGACGGGAGGGCCGGACAGATACGCAGTATTTT
>TRBV5-1|many|14|TRBJ1-2|-
CASSLVGQTYGYTF
TGCGCCAGCAGCTTGGTAGGCCAGACCTATGGCTACACCTTC
>TRBV20-1|once|14|TRBJ2-1|TRBD2
CSASSGRASDEQFF
TGCAGTGCTTCTAGCGGGAGGGCTTCTGATGAACAGTTCTTC
>TRBV2|many|15|TRBJ2-5|-
CASSDVPGYQETQYF
TGTGCCAGCAGTGACGTACCGGGGTACCAGGAGACCCAGTACTTC
>TRBV5-8|many|15|TRBJ1-5|TRBD1
CASTLDGTVLQPQHF
TGTGCCAGCACCCTCGACGGGACAGTGTTACAGCCCCAGCATTTT
>TRBV20-1|-|15|TRBJ1-2|-
CSARDLQGTNYGYTF
TGCAGTGCTAGAGATTTACAGGGCACTAACTATGGCTACACCTTC
>TRBV30|-|15|TRBJ2-3|-
CAWSESGAGTDTQYF
TGTGCCTGGAGTGAGTCCGGGGCAGGGACAGATACGCAGTATTTT
>TRBV20-1|many|14|TRBJ1-3|TRBD1
CSALTSGQGNTIYF
TGCAGTGCGCTAACTTCGGGACAGGGAAACACCATATATTTT
>TRBV9|many|14|TRBJ2-5|TRBD1
CASSVAYRGETQYF
TGTGCCAGCAGCGTAGCTTACAGGGGGGAGACCCAGTACTTC
>TRBV20-1|many|15|TRBJ2-3|-
CSGQRTGGSTDTQYF
TGCAGTGGGCAGCGAACCGGCGGTAGCACAGATACGCAGTATTTT
>TRBV11-3|many|18|TRBJ2-1|-
CASSPGTGAGNPYNEQFF
TGTGCCAGCAGCCCAGGTACGGGTGCGGGGAACCCCTACAATGAGCAGTTCTTC
>TRBV6-2/TRBV6-3|-|16|TRBJ1-3|-
CASSYSSLRSGNTIYF
TGTGCCAGCAGTTACTCCTCTTTGCGCTCTGGAAACACCATATATTTT
>TRBV30|-|15|TRBJ2-2|-
CAWSGTDLNTGDLFF
TGTGCCTGGAGCGGGACGGATCTGAACACCGGTGATCTGTTTTTT
>TRBV10-3|many|15|TRBJ1-2|-
CASGGRDTLNYGYTF
TGTGCCTCCGGGGGCCGGGACACCCTGAACTATGGCTACACCTTC
>TRBV28|few|12|TRBJ2-1|-
CASSLNRGSKFF
TGTGCCAGCAGTTTAAACCGGGGTAGCAAGTTCTTC
>TRBV9|-|17|TRBJ2-3|-
CASSVVETGFQSDTQYF
TGTGCCAGCAGCGTAGTTGAAACAGGGTTTCAGTCAGATACGCAGTATTTT
>TRBV5-1|many|22|TRBJ2-6|TRBD1
CASSSPDRVAPKRDSGANVLTF
TGCGCCAGCAGCTCCCCGGACAGGGTAGCCCCTAAACGGGACTCTGGGGCCAACGTCCTGACTTTC
>TRBV2|-|15|TRBJ2-1|TRBD2
CASSLGLEEYNEQFF
TGTGCCAGCAGCCTGGGACTAGAGGAATACAATGAGCAGTTCTTC
>TRBV12-3/TRBV12-4|many|15|TRBJ2-2|-
CASSRVKTNTGELFF
TGTGCCAGCAGCCGGGTGAAGACGAACACCGGGGAGCTGTTTTTT
>TRBV11-3|many|17|TRBJ2-1|TRBD2
CASLPGTLAGDRNEQFF
TGTGCCAGCCTTCCTGGGACACTAGCGGGAGATCGGAATGAGCAGTTCTTC
>TRBV24-1|many|16|TRBJ2-3|-
CATSDLTGASTDTQYF
TGTGCCACCAGTGATTTGACCGGAGCTAGCACAGATACGCAGTATTTT
>TRBV27|-|16|TRBJ1-1|-
CASSLSTAGSITEAFF
TGTGCCAGCAGTCTCTCCACCGCCGGGAGCATCACTGAAGCTTTCTTT
>TRBV5-5|many|13|TRBJ1-5|-
CASSLVPQGPQHF
TGTGCCAGCAGCTTGGTCCCTCAGGGGCCCCAGCATTTT
>TRBV20-1|many|14|TRBJ1-3|TRBD1
CSARARGPGNTIYF
TGCAGTGCTAGGGCCAGGGGGCCTGGAAACACCATATATTTT
>TRBV30|-|14|TRBJ2-7|-
CAWSETIGPYEQYF
TGTGCCTGGAGTGAGACTATCGGCCCGTACGAGCAGTACTTC
>TRBV29-1|few|12|TRBJ1-2|-
CSVDGVGYGYTF
TGCAGCGTTGACGGTGTGGGCTATGGCTACACCTTC
>TRBV28|many|15|TRBJ1-2|TRBD1
CASSAGTASFYGYTF
TGTGCCAGCAGTGCCGGGACAGCAAGCTTCTATGGCTACACCTTC
>TRBV28|medium-sized|15|TRBJ1-5|-
CASRGHGDSNQPQHF
TGTGCCAGCAGGGGACACGGAGATAGCAATCAGCCCCAGCATTTT
>TRBV4-1|many|15|TRBJ1-5|-
CASSQEAQINQPQHF
TGCGCCAGCAGCCAAGAGGCTCAGATCAATCAGCCCCAGCATTTT
>TRBV10-1|many|13|TRBJ2-2|-
CASSERDIGELFF
TGCGCCAGCAGTGAGCGGGATATCGGGGAGCTGTTTTTT
>TRBV20-1|-|13|TRBJ1-1|TRBD1
CSAFRGPGTEAFF
TGCAGTGCGTTCAGGGGGCCGGGTACTGAAGCTTTCTTT
>TRBV11-2|-|12|TRBJ2-2|-
CASSLQTGELFF
TGTGCCAGCAGCTTACAGACCGGGGAGCTGTTTTTT
>TRBV5-1|many|14|TRBJ1-1|TRBD1
CASSYGTGSAEAFF
TGCGCCAGCAGCTACGGGACAGGCAGCGCTGAAGCTTTCTTT
>TRBV28|medium-sized|16|TRBJ2-2|TRBD2
CASSLWASGNTGELFF
TGTGCCAGCAGTTTATGGGCTAGCGGGAACACCGGGGAGCTGTTTTTT
>TRBV2|many|14|TRBJ1-5|-
CASSEEFGDQPQHF
TGTGCCAGCAGTGAAGAGTTCGGCGATCAGCCCCAGCATTTT
>TRBV5-4|many|13|TRBJ1-1|TRBD1
CASSVDRGTEAFF
TGTGCCAGCAGCGTGGACAGGGGAACTGAAGCTTTCTTT
>TRBV6-1|few|17|TRBJ2-1|TRBD2
CASSKLAVGSSYNEQFF
TGTGCCAGCAGTAAACTAGCGGTGGGGAGCTCCTACAATGAGCAGTTCTTC
>TRBV15|many|14|TRBJ2-7|TRBD1
CATRAGTGTYEQYF
TGTGCCACCCGAGCGGGGACAGGGACCTACGAGCAGTACTTC
>TRBV12-3/TRBV12-4|-|15|TRBJ2-2|-
CASSWTGAWPGELFF
TGTGCCAGCAGCTGGACCGGGGCCTGGCCCGGGGAGCTGTTTTTT
>TRBV12-5|many|13|TRBJ2-2|-
CASGSTLSGELFF
TGTGCTAGTGGTTCAACATTGTCCGGGGAGCTGTTTTTT
>TRBV29-1|-|15|TRBJ2-1|-
CSVELSALSYNDQFF
TGCAGCGTTGAACTGAGCGCCCTATCCTACAATGATCAGTTCTTC
>TRBV7-3|many|14|TRBJ2-3|-
CASSLRGQGDTQYF
TGTGCCAGCAGCTTAAGGGGGCAGGGAGATACGCAGTATTTT
>TRBV19|few|14|TRBJ2-1|TRBD2
CAISTASGRDEQFF
TGTGCCATATCGACGGCTAGCGGGAGGGATGAGCAGTTCTTC
>TRBV28|many|16|TRBJ1-2|-
CASSSGGLHSNYGYTF
TGTGCCAGCAGCAGTGGTGGGCTGCATTCTAACTATGGCTACACCTTC
>TRBV12-3/TRBV12-4|few|16|TRBJ1-1|TRBD1
CAISSPSTGPDTEAFF
TGTGCCATCAGTTCCCCTTCGACAGGGCCAGACACTGAAGCTTTCTTT
>TRBV3-1|many|16|TRBJ2-2|TRBD1
CASSPQGTGQTGELFF
TGTGCCAGCAGCCCCCAGGGGACAGGGCAGACCGGGGAGCTGTTTTTT
>TRBV25-1|many|17|TRBJ2-6|TRBD1
CASSETGGVPGANVLTF
TGTGCCAGCAGTGAAACAGGGGGCGTACCTGGGGCCAACGTCCTGACTTTC
>TRBV11-2|-|18|TRBJ1-5|TRBD1
CASSLGQGGAYSNQPQHF
TGTGCCAGCAGCTTAGGACAGGGTGGGGCTTATAGCAATCAGCCCCAGCATTTT